This entry lists 2 T cell receptor beta chains sequenced from one sample in a study of human T cells and chemical hapten exposure. MiXCR, run by TCRdb on the RACE reads, gives a single entry per CDR3 protein. Seen here are about 30,000 distinct CDR3 sequences, under 13% observed once, and the top ten hold roughly a quarter. Time point indicated: pre-sensitization, week 0. Treatment defined: therapeutic diphenylcyclopropenone sensitization with weekly scalp DPC. The study extracted total RNA from unfractionated whole blood. The specimen was whole blood, collected in connection with sensitization to the hapten diphenylcyclopropenone (DPC). The receptors stem from a man aged 50 or older with alopecia areata. Some clones in this sample may be carry-over from other donors' samples.

This clonotype appeared a few times. The genes are TRBV6-5 and TRBJ1-3; D is unresolved. Trimming removed 6 bases at V and 0 bases at J, with 12 bases between. Germline values: CDR1 MNHEY, CDR2 SVGAGI. The CDR3 totals 15 residues. The CDR3 DNA follows: TGTGCCAGCAGGACGACGCGGAGCTCTGGAAACACCATATATTTT. The encoded protein is CASRTTRSSGNTIYF.

The gene calls are TRBV12-3 or TRBV12-4 and TRBJ1-1, with TRBD1 identical over 7 bases. V dropped 7 bases and J dropped 4; count of bases not matched to a gene: 12. This CDR3 contains 15 residues. The CDR3 sequence is CASTPSRTGGTEAFF. CDR3 nucleotides: TGTGCCAGCACCCCCTCCCGGACAGGCGGCACTGAAGCTTTCTTT.